The entry that follows covers one T cell receptor (beta chain) sequence. Its target is unknown. Lacking the conserved final phenylalanine or tryptophan, this CDR3 likely reflects a read error. The DNA is left out, because the CDR3 cannot be placed on it with certainty; the CDR3 is given as TCRdb lists it. The data stem from a study of CD8+CD57+ T cells in acquired aplastic anemia. Study in general: Mean DNA quantity obtained from sorted CD4+ and CD8+ cells was approximately 3 ug.

The length of the CDR3 is 13 amino acids, counting both ends. Germline V gene data show CDR1 as SGHVS and CDR2 as FQNEAQ. TCR beta VDJ and CDR3 were profiled, and genomic DNA was the template. In TCRdb, the reads were re-called with MiXCR into one record per CDR3 protein. The profile shows 400,000 to 500,000 distinct CDR3 sequences, about 70% of them singletons. Findings and limits, study-wide: There were around 28 CD8+ CDR3 sequences that occurred in both patients and controls.

The TCR comes from a human donor in good health, serving as a control. What was sequenced was sorted CD4+, CD8+, or CD8+CD57+ T cells (not recorded which) from PBMCs. The chain links TRBV7-8 to TRBJ2-3; TRBD1 is taken as the D call from the table, unchecked against the DNA. The CDR3 spells CASSFRTENQPQH.